Below, 25 T cell receptor beta chains from the same sample are listed, as sequenced in a study of vaccination effects on CD4 cells after COVID-19. The method was immunoSEQ multiplex PCR; TCRdb's version includes in-frame clones alone and lacks a portion of them. The sample has about 45,000 clones, just over 70% seen once. These receptors are not linked to any known antigen. The culture ran for 10 days, and then CD4+ T cells were isolated. Subjects were given two BNT162b2 or mRNA-1273 vaccine doses. This material consisted of CD4+ T cells from PBMCs cultured without peptide, taken after COVID-19 vaccination. The receptors stem from a human donor who received a COVID-19 vaccine.

V is TRBV19 and J is TRBJ1-4, with D possibly being TRBD1 (6 bases). The CDR3 runs to 13 residues. Germline loops: CDR1 LNHDA, CDR2 SQIVND (reference sequence). V lost 9 bases and J lost 6, with 14 bases in between. The CDR3 sequence is CASSGRGDEKLFF. In nucleotides, the CDR3 is TGTGCCAGCTCAGGGAGGGGGGATGAAAAACTGTTTTTT.

The chain carries TRBV5-4 and TRBJ2-1; D may be TRBD1 (5 bases). CDR1 and CDR2 (germline): SGHNT, YYREEE (reference sequence). Trimming left V 4 bases short and J 10 bases short, with 12 bases between. This CDR3 comprises 12 residues. The CDR3 DNA reads as TGTGCCAGCAGCGCCGTGCCAGGGGAGCAGTTCTTC. Translating it yields CASSAVPGEQFF.

V and J are TRBV18 and TRBJ2-2, with D possibly being TRBD1 (6 bases). Trimming cost V 4 bases and J 5 bases, with 8 bases left between them. Germline V CDR1 and CDR2: KGHSH, LQKENI. This CDR3 contains 13 residues. This chain's CDR3 is CASSLQGTGELFF. CDR3 DNA sequence: TGTGCCAGCTCACTCCAGGGGACCGGGGAGCTGTTTTTT. Using reference TRBV18 and TRBJ2-2 for the parts outside the CDR3, the full variable domain is NAGVMQNPRHLVRRRGQEARLRCSPMKGHSHVYWYRQLPEEGLKFMVYLQKENIIDESGMPKERFSAEFPKEGPSILRIQQVVRGDSAAYFCASSLQGTGELFFGEGSRLTVL.

The chain is built from TRBV5-1 and TRBJ1-1; tentatively, D is TRBD1 (5 bases). The CDR3 length is 14 residues. The germline gives CDR1 SGHRS, CDR2 YFSETQ. The V end lost 3 bases, the J end lost 3 bases, and 12 bases lay between the germline ends. In DNA form, the CDR3 reads TGCGCCAGCAGCTCCCAGCCGGGGGACACTGAAGCTTTCTTT. As protein: CASSSQPGDTEAFF.

V is TRBV7-9 and J is TRBJ2-7; D gene unclear. The V gene lost 3 bases and the J gene lost 1 base, with 7 bases spanning the gap. CDR1 and CDR2 (germline): SEHNR, FQNEAQ (reference sequence). The CDR3 has 13 amino acids. CDR3 DNA sequence: TGTGCCAGCAGCTTTTCCCAGTCCTACGAGCAGTACTTC. Protein sequence: CASSFSQSYEQYF. Combining the CDR3 with reference TRBV7-9 and TRBJ2-7 gives the whole variable domain DTGVSQNPRHKITKRGQNVTFRCDPISEHNRLYWYRQTLGQGPEFLTYFQNEAQLEKSRLLSDRFSAERPKGSFSTLEIQRTEQGDSAMYLCASSFSQSYEQYFGPGTRLTVT.

About this clone: Other DNA sequences in this sample translate to the same CDR3. The chain is built from TRBV3-1 (or the pseudogene TRBV3-2) and TRBJ2-2, with a weak D call TRBD1 (6 bases). V was trimmed by 0 bases and J by 5 bases, leaving 7 bases between them. The germline CDR1 and CDR2 sequences are LGHDT and YNNKEL (reference sequence). The CDR3 covers 14 residues. The CDR3: CASSQDQGTGELFF. For the CDR3, the DNA is TGTGCCAGCAGCCAAGATCAGGGGACCGGGGAGCTGTTTTTT.

This rearrangement joins TRBV9 to TRBJ2-5; D may match TRBD1 or TRBD2 (5 bases each). Germline V CDR1 and CDR2: SGDLS, YYNGEE. The CDR3 runs to 16 residues. Trimming cost V 0 bases and J 4 bases, with 16 bases left between them. CDR3 region: CASSVGVLGDAETQYF. The CDR3 DNA follows: TGTGCCAGCAGCGTAGGGGTCCTGGGGGATGCAGAGACCCAGTACTTC.

The J gene is TRBJ2-1, the V gene TRBV27, with D unresolved. The V end lost 2 bases, the J end lost 9 bases, and 11 bases lay between the germline ends. The CDR3 is 13 amino acids. In germline, CDR1 is MNHEY, CDR2 SMNVEV (reference sequence). The CDR3 region is CASSLRPVGEQFF. The CDR3 DNA reads as TGTGCCAGCAGTTTACGGCCAGTCGGTGAGCAGTTCTTC.

The V gene is TRBV18, the J gene TRBJ1-2; tentatively, D is TRBD1 (5 bases). Germline V gene lookup returns CDR1 KGHSH and CDR2 LQKENI. Between the trimmed V and J ends, which lost 8 bases and 4 bases, there was a span of 14 bases. This CDR3 is 13 amino acids long. The CDR3 is CASRTGTAYGYTF. DNA for the CDR3: TGTGCCAGCCGCACCGGGACGGCCTATGGCTACACCTTC. Using reference TRBV18 and TRBJ1-2 for the parts outside the CDR3, the full variable domain is NAGVMQNPRHLVRRRGQEARLRCSPMKGHSHVYWYRQLPEEGLKFMVYLQKENIIDESGMPKERFSAEFPKEGPSILRIQQVVRGDSAAYFCASRTGTAYGYTFGSGTRLTVV.

J is TRBJ2-7 and V is TRBV5-8; 10 bases are shared with TRBD2. Germline CDR1 SGHTS, CDR2 YDEGEE. With 2 bases clipped from V and 1 base from J, the junction kept 3 bases outside the gene matches. CDR3 length: 15 amino acids. In DNA, the CDR3 is TGTGCCAGCAGCTTACTAGCGGGGCCGTCCTACGAGCAGTACTTC. This translates into CASSLLAGPSYEQYF.

This clone has a handful of counts. V is TRBV18 and J is TRBJ1-3; 7 bases fit TRBD1. CDR1 and CDR2 (germline): KGHSH, LQKENI. The CDR3 totals 15 residues. Trimming took 4 bases from V and 6 from J; bases not matched to a gene: 9. The CDR3 protein is CASSLTGSNENTIYF. CDR3 in DNA: TGTGCCAGCTCACTGACAGGGAGTAATGAAAACACCATATATTTT. Full variable domain (remainder filled in from reference TRBV18 and TRBJ1-3): NAGVMQNPRHLVRRRGQEARLRCSPMKGHSHVYWYRQLPEEGLKFMVYLQKENIIDESGMPKERFSAEFPKEGPSILRIQQVVRGDSAAYFCASSLTGSNENTIYFGEGSWLTVV.

This sequence joins TRBV2 and TRBJ2-3; the match to TRBD2 covers 8 bases. Trimming at V came to 7 bases and at J to 4 bases, leaving 4 bases not matched to a gene. The CDR3 is 13 residues long. Germline CDR1 reads SNHLY; CDR2 reads FYNNEI. In nucleotides, the CDR3 is TGTGCCAGCAAGGGCGGGAGGTCAGATACGCAGTATTTT. Amino acid sequence: CASKGGRSDTQYF.

The gene calls are TRBV27 and TRBJ2-7, with D possibly TRBD1 on 6 matching bases. CDR1 is MNHEY and CDR2 is SMNVEV in the germline V gene (reference sequence). The CDR3 consists of 14 residues. Between the trimmed V and J ends, which lost 4 bases and 4 bases, there was a span of 14 bases. CDR3 bases: TGTGCCAGCAGTTCGTTAGGACAGACATACGAGCAGTACTTC. Translated, it gives CASSSLGQTYEQYF.

V gene TRBV6-4 combines with J gene TRBJ2-3; possible D gene TRBD2, 6 bases. The V end was cut by 3 bases, the J end by 3 bases, with 7 bases between. CDR1 and CDR2 (germline): MRHNA, SNTAGT. The CDR3 totals 13 residues. The DNA for the CDR3 is TGTGCCAGCAGTGAGGGGGGTACAGATACGCAGTATTTT. As protein: CASSEGGTDTQYF.

This clone has a handful of counts. The gene calls are TRBV5-1 and TRBJ1-6; 8 bases align to TRBD1. This CDR3 is 15 amino acids long. The trim removed 4 bases at V and 2 bases at J, leaving 2 bases unmatched. Germline V lookup: CDR1 SGHRS, CDR2 YFSETQ. The CDR3 DNA reads TGCGCCAGCAGCCCGGGACAGGCCTATAATTCACCCCTCCACTTT. Amino acids: CASSPGQAYNSPLHF.

The gene calls are TRBV3-1 (or the pseudogene TRBV3-2) and TRBJ1-3; D unresolved. The CDR3 has 15 residues. V lost 0 bases and J 0 bases, leaving 6 bases between the germline ends. Looked up from germline, CDR1 is LGHDT and CDR2 is YNNKEL (reference sequence). The CDR3 is CASSQERSSGNTIYF. In DNA form, the CDR3 reads TGTGCCAGCAGCCAAGAAAGGAGCTCTGGAAACACCATATATTTT.

The V and J genes are TRBV3-1 (or the pseudogene TRBV3-2) and TRBJ2-3; 11 bases are shared with TRBD2. The germline V gene has CDR1 LGHDT and CDR2 YNNKEL (reference sequence). V was clipped by 2 bases and J by 3 bases; unmatched bases: 10. This CDR3 is built from 18 residues. This chain's CDR3 is CASSQTPLAGGRTDTQYF. The CDR3 nucleotides read TGTGCCAGCAGCCAAACCCCCTTAGCGGGGGGGCGTACAGATACGCAGTATTTT.

The rearrangement uses TRBV6-4 and TRBJ1-2; no reliable D call. The V end was cut by 8 bases, the J end by 5 bases, with 15 bases between. The germline CDR1 and CDR2 sequences are MRHNA and SNTAGT. The CDR3 length is 13 residues. CDR3 sequence: CASATGSGYGYTF. The CDR3 DNA reads as TGTGCCAGCGCGACCGGGAGTGGATATGGCTACACCTTC.

The chain couples TRBV11-3 to TRBJ2-2; the D is unclear. V lost 4 bases and J lost 9, with 9 bases in between. CDR3 length equals 12 residues. The germline V gene encodes CDR1 SGHNT and CDR2 YENEEA. CDR3 nucleotides: TGTGCCAGCAGCTCGACCGACCGGGAGCTGTTTTTT. Translated: CASSSTDRELFF.

This clone has more than one count but fewer than ten. The chain couples TRBV19 to TRBJ1-2; D might be TRBD1 (5 bases). The CDR3 runs 17 residues. The germline CDR1 and CDR2 sequences are LNHDA and SQIVND (reference sequence). V shed 6 bases and J shed 0 bases, with 20 bases lying between them. In DNA, the CDR3 is TGTGCCAGTAGCATATTCCATTTGGGGGAAGCTAACTATGGCTACACCTTC. Its translation is CASSIFHLGEANYGYTF.

The rearrangement links TRBV21-1 to TRBJ2-7; the table names TRBD1, a call not compared with the DNA. TRBV21-1 is reported as a pseudogene. CDR3 length: 14 amino acids. CDR3 bases: TGTGCCAGCAGCAAAGTAATGCTAGGGGACGAGCAGTACTTC. Amino acid sequence: CASSKVMLGDEQYF.

This clone has a handful of counts. CDR3 protein: CASSVAGPSSYNEQFF. Written as DNA, the CDR3 is TGTGCCAGCAGCGTAGCTGGACCTAGCTCCTACAATGAGCAGTTCTTC. This chain links TRBV9 with TRBJ2-1; no definite D call. CDR3 size: 16 residues. Between the trimmed V and J ends, which lost 0 bases and 0 bases, there was a span of 10 bases. Germline loops: CDR1 SGDLS, CDR2 YYNGEE.

In regard to this clone: The junction departs from the called germline gene at one end, perhaps through a read error. The chain is built from TRBV10-3 and TRBJ1-2, with TRBD1 identical over 7 bases. From germline, CDR1 is ENHRY and CDR2 SYGVKD. This CDR3 is built from 12 residues. The CDR3 loop reads CAISESLEGARF. The CDR3 DNA is TGTGCCATCAGTGAGTCCTTAGAGGGGGCTCGCTTC.

The chain has TRBV19 and TRBJ2-3; 8 bases align to TRBD2. This CDR3 comprises 17 residues. CDR1 LNHDA and CDR2 SQIVND come from the germline V gene (reference sequence). The V and J ends lost 3 bases and 0 bases, in that order; junction bases with no gene match: 8. This CDR3 reads CASSIRVAGTSTDTQYF. CDR3 sequence (DNA): TGTGCCAGTAGTATTAGGGTAGCGGGGACTAGCACAGATACGCAGTATTTT.

This sequence joins TRBV14 and TRBJ2-1; unclear D gene. V lost 4 bases and J 2 bases, leaving 12 bases between the germline ends. Per germline, CDR1 SGHDN and CDR2 FVKESK. The length of the CDR3 is 15 residues. The CDR3 DNA is TGTGCCAGCAGCCCCGTAACGGCTACCTACAATGAGCAGTTCTTC. It encodes CASSPVTATYNEQFF.